A selection of T cell receptor beta chains follows, all from one sample in a study of cytomegalovirus exposure and HLA in healthy donors. The data were produced by immunoSEQ multiplex PCR, yet TCRdb's version contains in-frame clones alone and is incomplete. The sample lists 150,000 to 200,000 clones; around 77% were seen once. Source material: PBMCs. The receptors derive from a woman aged 25-40 years in good health and CMV-seronegative. Each CDR3 is given with its conserved first and last residue.

>14|TRBV27|TRBJ1-2
CASTPSTGSYGYTF
>17|TRBV25-1|TRBJ1-4
CASSGRQGARINEKLFF
>13|TRBV7-9|TRBJ2-3
CASSSESTDTQYF
>12|TRBV7-8|TRBJ2-7
CASSPNTEVQYF
>14|TRBV9|TRBJ1-1
CASSRDSFGTEAFF
>15|TRBV2|TRBJ1-1
CASSIGGGAYTEAFF
>16|TRBV7-2|TRBJ2-3
CASSLGFGGGTDTQYF
>11|TRBV29-1|TRBJ1-2
CSVGQDYGYTF
>13|TRBV19|TRBJ2-7
CASSISPGTEQYF
>14|TRBV5-6|TRBJ2-3
CASGRGEGTDTQYF
>13|TRBV7-2|TRBJ1-5
CASSLDTGASQHF
>17|TRBV5-1|TRBJ2-7
CASSLAHSRGVPYEQYF
>16|TRBV7-9|TRBJ1-2
CASSLVSGTDGYGYTF
>13|TRBV29-1|TRBJ1-1
CSVEPQGRTEAFF
>13|TRBV6-6|TRBJ1-1
CASPTRGGAEAFF
>14|TRBV7-2|TRBJ2-5
CASSVGTAQETQYF
>12|TRBV28|TRBJ2-7
CASTTTRHEQYF
>14|TRBV14|TRBJ2-1
CASSKGFTYNEQFF
>14|TRBV5-6|TRBJ1-2
CASSPGQGAYGYTF
>15|TRBV5-4|TRBJ2-2
CASSLAAGADGELFF
>15|TRBV6-5|TRBJ2-3
CASSYSQGSTDTQYF
>14|TRBV5-1|TRBJ1-2
CASSFSGQGGGYTF
>19|TRBV7-9|TRBJ2-6
CASSLDGQGTLSGANVLTF
>13|TRBV30|TRBJ1-2
CAVDELSGTGDTF
>13|TRBV10-2|TRBJ1-1
CASSRQENTEAFF
>13|TRBV6-5|TRBJ2-1
CASRIDNYNEQFF
>14|TRBV13|TRBJ2-7
CASSSLLRAPGQYF
>14|TRBV19|TRBJ1-1
CASSPTVVNTEAFF
>14|TRBV10-3|TRBJ2-5
CAISERGGKETQYF
>23|TRBV2|TRBJ2-5
CASSEALTPRPSLLAGRQETQYF
>20|TRBV19|TRBJ1-6
CASSIYFRDSGSSYNSPLHF
>15|TRBV4-1|TRBJ2-2
CASSQDLSDYGELFF
>15|TRBV2|TRBJ1-5
CASSDVQALGQPQHF
>14|TRBV2|TRBJ2-7
CASRAGGLFYEQYF
>13|TRBV29-1|TRBJ2-5
CSVGQGDQETQYF
>14|TRBV7-2|TRBJ2-7
CASSLRQGAYEQYF
>16|TRBV25-1|TRBJ2-3
CASSEFGQGFTDTQYF
>15|TRBV9|TRBJ2-3
CASSTYSGSTDTQYF
>15|TRBV6-1|TRBJ1-1
CASKMGAWGNTEAFF
>17|TRBV5-1|TRBJ2-3
CASSLAAGAISTDTQYF
>13|TRBV2|TRBJ1-2
CASSESRGSGYPF
>13|TRBV7-9|TRBJ1-1
CASSLDRGAEAFF
>13|TRBV6-5|TRBJ2-4
CASSYREGGIQYF
>20|TRBV19|TRBJ2-3
CASVTTLDRVSLPHTDTQYF
>13|TRBV6-1|TRBJ1-1
CASSVRSWTEAFF
>16|TRBV7-9|TRBJ2-5
CASRGKPGQGQETQYF
>16|TRBV5-1|TRBJ2-2
CASSLGGMQNTGELFF
>16|TRBV9|TRBJ2-3
CASSVRTGGPTDTQYF
>12|TRBV29-1|TRBJ1-1
CSVGRRGTEAFF
>15|TRBV5-6|TRBJ2-1
CASSSRLVRVNEQFF
>14|TRBV18|TRBJ1-6
CASSHDTANSPLHF
>16|TRBV5-8|TRBJ2-3
CASSYYSGTMADTQYF
>13|TRBV30|TRBJ1-5
CAWSVSTGQPQHF
>18|TRBV25-1|TRBJ1-4
CASSDRKMAGATNEKLFF